The clone carrying this T cell receptor (beta chain) has just a few counts. As yet, its antigen is unknown. This CDR3 has 16 residues. Germline CDR1 is KGHSH and CDR2 is LQKENI. V was shortened by 3 bases and J by 2 bases, with 16 bases between the two germline ends. The sample belongs to a study of CD8 T cells in ankylosing spondylitis. Study conclusions and caveats: A subset of motif variants has previously been described in the synovial fluid and blood of reactive arthritis. Within matched ankylosing spondylitis synovial fluid, disease-linked clones were reportedly significantly enriched.

Construction of TCR beta libraries was performed using quantitative 5'-RACE with molecular barcodes. TCRdb re-called the 5' RACE reads through MiXCR, storing one row per CDR3 protein. The sample contains 250,000 to 300,000 distinct CDR3 sequences, around 20% of which appear only once. The TCR sequence derives from a male donor with ankylosing spondylitis or in good health (not recorded which). The chain recombines TRBV18 with TRBJ1-1; tentative D call: TRBD1 (6 bases). The sequenced material came from blood, either unsorted or a sorted T cell fraction (not recorded which). This chain's CDR3 is CASSPENTGPNTEAFF. The CDR3 region has the DNA TGTGCCAGCTCACCGGAAAATACAGGGCCTAACACTGAAGCTTTCTTT.